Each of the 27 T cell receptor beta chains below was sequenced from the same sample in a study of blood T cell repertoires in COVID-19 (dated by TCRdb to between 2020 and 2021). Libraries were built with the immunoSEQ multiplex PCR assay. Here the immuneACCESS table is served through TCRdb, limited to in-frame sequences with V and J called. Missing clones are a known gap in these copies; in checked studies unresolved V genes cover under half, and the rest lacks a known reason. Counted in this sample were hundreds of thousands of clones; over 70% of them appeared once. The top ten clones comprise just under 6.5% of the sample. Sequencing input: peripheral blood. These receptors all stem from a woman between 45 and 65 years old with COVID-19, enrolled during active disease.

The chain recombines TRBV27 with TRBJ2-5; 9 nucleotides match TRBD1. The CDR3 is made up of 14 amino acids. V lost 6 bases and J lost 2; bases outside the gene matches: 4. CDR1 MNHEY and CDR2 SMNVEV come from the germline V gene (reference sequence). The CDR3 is CASSTGQGQETQYF. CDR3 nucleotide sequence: TGTGCCAGCAGCACCGGACAGGGGCAAGAGACCCAGTACTTC.

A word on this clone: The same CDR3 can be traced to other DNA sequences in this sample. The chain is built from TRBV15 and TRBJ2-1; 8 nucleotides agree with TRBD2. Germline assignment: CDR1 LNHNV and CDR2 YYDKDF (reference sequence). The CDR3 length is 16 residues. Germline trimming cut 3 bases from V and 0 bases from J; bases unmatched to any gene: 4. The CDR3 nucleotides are TGTGCCACCAGCAGGGGCGGGAGGAGCTCCTACAATGAGCAGTTCTTC. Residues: CATSRGGRSSYNEQFF.

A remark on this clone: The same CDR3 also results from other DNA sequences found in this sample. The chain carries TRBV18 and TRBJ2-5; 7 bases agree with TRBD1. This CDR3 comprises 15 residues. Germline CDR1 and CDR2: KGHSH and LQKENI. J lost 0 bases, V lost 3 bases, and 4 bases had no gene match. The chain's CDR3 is CASSPPGQYQETQYF. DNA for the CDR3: TGTGCCAGCTCACCTCCGGGACAGTACCAAGAGACCCAGTACTTC. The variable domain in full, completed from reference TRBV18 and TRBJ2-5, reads NAGVMQNPRHLVRRRGQEARLRCSPMKGHSHVYWYRQLPEEGLKFMVYLQKENIIDESGMPKERFSAEFPKEGPSILRIQQVVRGDSAAYFCASSPPGQYQETQYFGPGTRLLVL.

CDR3 in amino acids: CASRDTGNSPLHF. CDR3 nucleotides: TGTGCCAGCAGAGATACAGGGAATTCACCCCTCCACTTT. The rearrangement links TRBV12-3 or TRBV12-4 to TRBJ1-6, with TRBD1 as a possible D gene (6 bases). The V gene lost 6 bases and the J gene lost 7 bases, with 10 bases spanning the gap. CDR3 length: 13 amino acids.

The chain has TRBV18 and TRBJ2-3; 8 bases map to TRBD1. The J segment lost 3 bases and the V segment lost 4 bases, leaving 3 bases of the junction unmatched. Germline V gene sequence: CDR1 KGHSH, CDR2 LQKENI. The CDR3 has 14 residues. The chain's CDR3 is CASSQRTGTDTQYF. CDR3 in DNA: TGTGCCAGCTCACAACGGACAGGGACAGATACGCAGTATTTT.

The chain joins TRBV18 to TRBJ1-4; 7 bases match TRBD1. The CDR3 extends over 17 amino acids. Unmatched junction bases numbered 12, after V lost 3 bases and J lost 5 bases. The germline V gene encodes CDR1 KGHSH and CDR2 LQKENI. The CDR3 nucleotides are TGTGCCAGCTCACCTTCCACACACAGGGGCTTAAATGAAAAACTGTTTTTT. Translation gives CASSPSTHRGLNEKLFF.

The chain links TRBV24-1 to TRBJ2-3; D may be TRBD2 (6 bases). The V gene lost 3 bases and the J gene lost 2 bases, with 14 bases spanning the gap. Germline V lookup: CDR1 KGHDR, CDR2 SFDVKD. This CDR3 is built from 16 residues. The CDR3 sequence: CATSDPTSPFTDTQYF. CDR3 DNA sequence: TGTGCCACCAGTGATCCCACTAGCCCTTTCACAGATACGCAGTATTTT.

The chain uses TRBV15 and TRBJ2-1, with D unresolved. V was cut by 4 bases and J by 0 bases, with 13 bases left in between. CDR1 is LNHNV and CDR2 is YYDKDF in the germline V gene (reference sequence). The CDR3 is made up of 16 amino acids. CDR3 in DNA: TGTGCCACCAGCAAAGCCGATTTCCGCTCCTACAATGAGCAGTTCTTC. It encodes CATSKADFRSYNEQFF.

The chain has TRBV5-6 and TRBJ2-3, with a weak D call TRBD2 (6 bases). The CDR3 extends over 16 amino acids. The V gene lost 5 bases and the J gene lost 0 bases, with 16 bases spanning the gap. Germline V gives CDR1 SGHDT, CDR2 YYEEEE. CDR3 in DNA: TGTGCCAGCAGAGACTCGGGGAGGAGGAGCACAGATACGCAGTATTTT. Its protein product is CASRDSGRRSTDTQYF.

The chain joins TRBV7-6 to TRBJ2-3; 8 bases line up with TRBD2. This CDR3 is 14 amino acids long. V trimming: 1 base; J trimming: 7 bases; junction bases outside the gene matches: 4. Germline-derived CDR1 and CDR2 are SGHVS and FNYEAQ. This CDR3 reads CASSLGAGGNTQYF. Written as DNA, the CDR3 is TGTGCCAGCAGCTTAGGGGCGGGAGGAAATACGCAGTATTTT.

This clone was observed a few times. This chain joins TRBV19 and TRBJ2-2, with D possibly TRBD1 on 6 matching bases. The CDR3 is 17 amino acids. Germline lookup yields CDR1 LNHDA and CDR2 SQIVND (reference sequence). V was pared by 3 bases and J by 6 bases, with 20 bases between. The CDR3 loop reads CASSIGFGTGSPGELFF. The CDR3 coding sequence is TGTGCCAGTAGTATCGGATTCGGAACAGGGTCTCCCGGGGAGCTGTTTTTT.

The CDR3: CASSYPLAGAPSTDTQYF. The CDR3 DNA sequence: TGCGCCAGCTCATACCCTCTAGCGGGCGCTCCTAGCACAGATACGCAGTATTTT. The V and J genes are TRBV5-1 and TRBJ2-3, with 8 bases aligning to TRBD2. This CDR3 is built from 18 residues. With V trimmed by 7 bases and J by 0 bases, 16 bases remained unmatched. CDR1 is SGHRS, CDR2 YFSETQ, per germline.

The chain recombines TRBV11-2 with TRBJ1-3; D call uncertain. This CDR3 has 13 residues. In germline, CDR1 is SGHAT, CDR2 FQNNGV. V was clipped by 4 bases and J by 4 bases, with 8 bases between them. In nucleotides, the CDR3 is TGTGCCAGCAGCTCGTCACGGGGAAACACCATATATTTT. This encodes CASSSSRGNTIYF. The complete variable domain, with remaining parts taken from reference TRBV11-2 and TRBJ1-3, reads EAGVAQSPRYKIIEKRQSVAFWCNPISGHATLYWYQQILGQGPKLLIQFQNNGVVDDSQLPKDRFSAERLKGVDSTLKIQPAKLEDSAVYLCASSSSRGNTIYFGEGSWLTVV.

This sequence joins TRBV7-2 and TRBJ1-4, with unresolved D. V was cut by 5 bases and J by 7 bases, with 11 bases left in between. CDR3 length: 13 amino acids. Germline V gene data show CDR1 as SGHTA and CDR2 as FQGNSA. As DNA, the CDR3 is TGTGCCAGCAGCCCAGGTGTCAGTGAAAAACTGTTTTTT. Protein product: CASSPGVSEKLFF. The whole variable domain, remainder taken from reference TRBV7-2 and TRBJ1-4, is GAGVSQSPSNKVTEKGKDVELRCDPISGHTALYWYRQSLGQGLEFLIYFQGNSAPDKSGLPSDRFSAERTGGSVSTLTIQRTQQEDSAVYLCASSPGVSEKLFFGSGTQLSVL.

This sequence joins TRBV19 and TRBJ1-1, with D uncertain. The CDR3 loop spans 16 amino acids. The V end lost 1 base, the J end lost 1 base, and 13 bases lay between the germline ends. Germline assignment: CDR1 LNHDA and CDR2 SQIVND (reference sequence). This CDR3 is CASSIVAGIRNTEAFF. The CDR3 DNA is TGTGCCAGTAGTATAGTGGCAGGCATCCGGAACACTGAAGCTTTCTTT.

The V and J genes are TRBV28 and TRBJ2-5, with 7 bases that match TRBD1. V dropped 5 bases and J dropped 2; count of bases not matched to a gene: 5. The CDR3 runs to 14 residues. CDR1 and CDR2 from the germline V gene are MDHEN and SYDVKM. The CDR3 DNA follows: TGTGCCAGCAGTGGGACAGCCAGACAAGAGACCCAGTACTTC. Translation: CASSGTARQETQYF.

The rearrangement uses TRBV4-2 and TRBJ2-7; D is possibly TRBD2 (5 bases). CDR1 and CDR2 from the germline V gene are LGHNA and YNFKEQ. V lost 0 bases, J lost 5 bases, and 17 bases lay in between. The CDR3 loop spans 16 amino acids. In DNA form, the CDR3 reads TGTGCCAGCAGCCAAGAGGTAAGCGCCAGAGGGCACGAGCAGTACTTC. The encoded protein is CASSQEVSARGHEQYF.

The CDR3: CASSGQGARNEQFF. The CDR3 DNA sequence: TGTGCCAGCAGCGGGCAGGGGGCTAGAAATGAGCAGTTCTTC. V and J are TRBV5-8 and TRBJ2-1, with TRBD1 identical over 8 bases. The CDR3 sequence is 14 residues long. Germline lookup yields CDR1 SGHTS and CDR2 YDEGEE. The junction had 7 bases not matched to a gene; V was cut back by 4 bases and J by 7 bases.

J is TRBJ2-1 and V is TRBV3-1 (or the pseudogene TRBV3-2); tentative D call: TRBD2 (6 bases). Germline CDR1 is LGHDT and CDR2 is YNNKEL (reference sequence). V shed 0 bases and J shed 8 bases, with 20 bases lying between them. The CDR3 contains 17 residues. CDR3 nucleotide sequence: TGTGCCAGCAGCCAAGATGGCAGAAGCGGGTGGGCGTATGAGCAGTTCTTC. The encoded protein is CASSQDGRSGWAYEQFF.

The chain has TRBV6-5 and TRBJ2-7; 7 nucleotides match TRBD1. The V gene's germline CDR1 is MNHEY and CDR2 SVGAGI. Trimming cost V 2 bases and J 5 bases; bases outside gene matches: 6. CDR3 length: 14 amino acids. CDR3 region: CASSYATGMNEQYF. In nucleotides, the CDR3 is TGTGCCAGCAGTTACGCGACAGGGATGAACGAGCAGTACTTC.

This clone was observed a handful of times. The CDR3 DNA is TGCGCCAGCAGCCGTTCCGGAGCGGGAGGGGCCAATGAGCAGTTCTTC. Amino acids: CASSRSGAGGANEQFF. The chain has TRBV4-1 and TRBJ2-1, with 10 bases lining up with TRBD2. Germline CDR1 reads MGHRA; CDR2 reads YSYEKL. The CDR3 extends over 16 amino acids. J was trimmed by 6 bases and V by 4 bases; bases with no gene match: 9.

CDR3 amino acids: CSASPPIPGTPLSNQPQHF. CDR3 DNA sequence: TGCAGTGCTAGTCCGCCTATACCCGGGACACCACTTAGCAATCAGCCCCAGCATTTT. The chain joins TRBV20-1 to TRBJ1-5, with D perhaps TRBD1 (6 bases). CDR3 length: 19 residues. Germline V gene lookup returns CDR1 DFQATT and CDR2 SNEGSKA (reference sequence). V dropped 3 bases and J dropped 0 bases, with 24 bases sitting between them.

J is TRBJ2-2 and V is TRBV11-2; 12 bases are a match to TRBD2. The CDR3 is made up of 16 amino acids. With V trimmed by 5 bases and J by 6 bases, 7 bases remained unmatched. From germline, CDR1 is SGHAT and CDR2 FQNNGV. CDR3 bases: TGTGCCAGCAGCCCGACTAGCGGGGGTAGGGCCGGGGAGCTGTTTTTT. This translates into CASSPTSGGRAGELFF.

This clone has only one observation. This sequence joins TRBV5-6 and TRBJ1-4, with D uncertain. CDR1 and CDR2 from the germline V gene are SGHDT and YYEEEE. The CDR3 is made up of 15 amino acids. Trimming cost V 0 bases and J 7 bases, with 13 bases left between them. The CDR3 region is CASSLAMVSSEKLFF. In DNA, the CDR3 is TGTGCCAGCAGCTTGGCCATGGTTTCCAGTGAAAAACTGTTTTTT.

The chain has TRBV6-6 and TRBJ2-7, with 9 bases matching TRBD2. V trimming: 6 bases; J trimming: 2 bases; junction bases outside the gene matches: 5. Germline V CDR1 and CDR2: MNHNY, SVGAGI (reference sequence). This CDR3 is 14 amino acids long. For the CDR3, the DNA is TGTGCCAGCAGCTCCTCTAGCGGGACCTACGAGCAGTACTTC. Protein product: CASSSSSGTYEQYF.

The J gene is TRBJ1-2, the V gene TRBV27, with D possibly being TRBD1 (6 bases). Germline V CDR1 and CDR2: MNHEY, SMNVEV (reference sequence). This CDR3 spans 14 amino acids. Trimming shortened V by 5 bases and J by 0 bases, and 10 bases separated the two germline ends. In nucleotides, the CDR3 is TGTGCCAGCAGTAGATCAGGGGCTAACTATGGCTACACCTTC. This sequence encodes CASSRSGANYGYTF.

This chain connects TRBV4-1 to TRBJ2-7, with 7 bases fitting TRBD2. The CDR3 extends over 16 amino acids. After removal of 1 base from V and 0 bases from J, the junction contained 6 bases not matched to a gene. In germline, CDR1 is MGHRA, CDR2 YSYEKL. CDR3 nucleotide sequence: TGCGCCAGCAGCCAAGCCCCTAGCGGCTACTCCTACGAGCAGTACTTC. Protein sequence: CASSQAPSGYSYEQYF.